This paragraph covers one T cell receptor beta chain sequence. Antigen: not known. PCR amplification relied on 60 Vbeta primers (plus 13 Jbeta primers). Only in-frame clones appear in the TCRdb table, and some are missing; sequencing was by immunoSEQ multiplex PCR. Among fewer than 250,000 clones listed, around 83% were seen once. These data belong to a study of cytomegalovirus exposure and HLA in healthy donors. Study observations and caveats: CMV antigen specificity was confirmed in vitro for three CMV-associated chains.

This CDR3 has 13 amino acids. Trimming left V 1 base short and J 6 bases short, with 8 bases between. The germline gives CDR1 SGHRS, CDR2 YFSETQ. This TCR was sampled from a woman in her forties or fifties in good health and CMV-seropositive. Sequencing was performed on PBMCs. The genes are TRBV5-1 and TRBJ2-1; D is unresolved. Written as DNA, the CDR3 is TGCGCCAGCAGCTTGAGTTGGCTCAATGAGCAGTTCTTC. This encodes CASSLSWLNEQFF.